Described below is a single T cell receptor (beta chain) sequence and its context. Its target is unknown. Germline V CDR1 and CDR2: SGHVS, FNYEAQ. The CDR3 covers 13 residues. Trimming left V 3 bases short and J 4 bases short, with 9 bases between. This sample's time point: week 3, after first cycle of checkpoint inhibitor. This entry comes from a study of blood T cell dynamics during melanoma immunotherapy. Study outcomes and limitations: At W3, later disease-control patients showed bifurcated PBMC repertoire changes, unlike progressors. Whether repertoire-driving clones were melanoma-specific could not be determined.

DNA loading was fixed at about 380 ng for all bulk PBMC samples. Sequencing used immunoSEQ multiplex PCR; TCRdb keeps in-frame clones, though not all of them. The table records 13,000 or so clones, 70% to 90% of them present only once. The receptor was isolated from a human donor with melanoma. The chain has TRBV7-6 and TRBJ1-1, with D possibly being TRBD1 (6 bases). The sample in question was blood, obtained from a patient treated with checkpoint blockade. DNA of the CDR3: TGTGCCAGCAGCTTTGGGGGGCCCACTGAAGCTTTCTTT. It is translated as CASSFGGPTEAFF. The full variable domain, its missing parts supplied by reference TRBV7-6 and TRBJ1-1, is GAGVSQSPRYKVTKRGQDVALRCDPISGHVSLYWYRQALGQGPEFLTYFNYEAQQDKSGLPNDRFSAERPEGSISTLTIQRTEQRDSAMYRCASSFGGPTEAFFGQGTRLTVV.